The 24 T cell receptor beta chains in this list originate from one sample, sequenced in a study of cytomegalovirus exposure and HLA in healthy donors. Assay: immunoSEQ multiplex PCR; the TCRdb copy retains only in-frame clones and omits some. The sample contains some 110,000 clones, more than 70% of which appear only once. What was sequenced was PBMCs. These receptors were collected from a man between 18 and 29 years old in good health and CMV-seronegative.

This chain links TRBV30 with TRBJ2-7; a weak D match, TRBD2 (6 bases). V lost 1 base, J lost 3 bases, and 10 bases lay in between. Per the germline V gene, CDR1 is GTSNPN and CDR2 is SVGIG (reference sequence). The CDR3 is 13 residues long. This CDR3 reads CAWSGDLNYEQYF. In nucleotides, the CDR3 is TGTGCCTGGAGTGGGGACTTGAACTACGAGCAGTACTTC.

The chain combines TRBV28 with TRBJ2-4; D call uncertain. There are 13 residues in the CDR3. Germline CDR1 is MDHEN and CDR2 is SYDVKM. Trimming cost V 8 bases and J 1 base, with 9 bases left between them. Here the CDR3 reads CASGADAKNIQYF. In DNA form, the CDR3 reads TGTGCCAGCGGCGCGGATGCCAAAAACATTCAGTACTTC.

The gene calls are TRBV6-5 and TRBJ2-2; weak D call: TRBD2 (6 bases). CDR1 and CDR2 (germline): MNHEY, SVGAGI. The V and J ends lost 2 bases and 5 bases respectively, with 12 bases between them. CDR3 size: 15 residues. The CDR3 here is CASSYGVGGTGELFF. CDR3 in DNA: TGTGCCAGCAGTTACGGGGTGGGGGGAACCGGGGAGCTGTTTTTT.

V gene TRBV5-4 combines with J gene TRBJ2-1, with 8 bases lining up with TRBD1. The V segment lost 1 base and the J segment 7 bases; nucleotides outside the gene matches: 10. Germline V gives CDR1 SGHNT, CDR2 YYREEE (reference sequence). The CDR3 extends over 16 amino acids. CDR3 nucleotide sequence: TGTGCCAGCAGCTTGTCGACAGGGGCAAGCGGGAATGAGCAGTTCTTC. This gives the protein CASSLSTGASGNEQFF.

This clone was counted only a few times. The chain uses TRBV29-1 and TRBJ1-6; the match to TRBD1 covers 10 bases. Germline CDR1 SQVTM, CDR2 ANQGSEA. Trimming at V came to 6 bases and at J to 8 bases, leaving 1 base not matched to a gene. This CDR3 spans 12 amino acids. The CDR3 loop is CSVGTGDSPLHF. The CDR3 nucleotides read TGCAGCGTAGGGACAGGGGATTCACCCCTCCACTTT.

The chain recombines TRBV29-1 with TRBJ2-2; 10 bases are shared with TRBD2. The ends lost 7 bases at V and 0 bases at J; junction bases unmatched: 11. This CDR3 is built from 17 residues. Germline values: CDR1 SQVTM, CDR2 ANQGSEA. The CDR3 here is CSARSGRTPANTGELFF. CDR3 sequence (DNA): TGCAGCGCACGTAGCGGGAGGACCCCTGCGAACACCGGGGAGCTGTTTTTT.

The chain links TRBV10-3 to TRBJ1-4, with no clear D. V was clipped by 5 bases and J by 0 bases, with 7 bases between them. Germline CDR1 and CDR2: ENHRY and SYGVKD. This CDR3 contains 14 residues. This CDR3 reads CAISHGATNEKLFF. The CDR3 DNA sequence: TGTGCCATCAGTCACGGGGCAACTAATGAAAAACTGTTTTTT.

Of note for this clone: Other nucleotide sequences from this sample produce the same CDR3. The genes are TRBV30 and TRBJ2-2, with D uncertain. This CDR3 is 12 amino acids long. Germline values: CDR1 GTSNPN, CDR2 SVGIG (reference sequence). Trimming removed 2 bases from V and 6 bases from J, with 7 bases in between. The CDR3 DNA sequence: TGTGCCTGGAGTTCTGTTTCCGGGGAGCTGTTTTTT. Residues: CAWSSVSGELFF.

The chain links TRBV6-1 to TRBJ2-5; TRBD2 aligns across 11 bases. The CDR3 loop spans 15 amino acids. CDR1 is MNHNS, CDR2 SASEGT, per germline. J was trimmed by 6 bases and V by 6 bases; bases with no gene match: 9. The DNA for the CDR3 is TGTGCCAGCAGCGTTTCTAGCGGGGGGCGACAGACCCAGTACTTC. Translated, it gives CASSVSSGGRQTQYF.

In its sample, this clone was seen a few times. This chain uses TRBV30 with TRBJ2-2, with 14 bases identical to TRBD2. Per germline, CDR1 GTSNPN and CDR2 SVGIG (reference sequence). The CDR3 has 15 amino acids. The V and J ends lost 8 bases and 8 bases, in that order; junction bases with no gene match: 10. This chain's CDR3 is CARAPGLAGAGELFF. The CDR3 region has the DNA TGTGCCAGAGCTCCGGGACTAGCGGGAGCGGGGGAGCTGTTTTTT.

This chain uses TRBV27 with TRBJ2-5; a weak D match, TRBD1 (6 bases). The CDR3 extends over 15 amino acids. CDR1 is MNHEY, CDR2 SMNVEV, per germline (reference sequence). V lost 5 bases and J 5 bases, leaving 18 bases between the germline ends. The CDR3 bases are TGTGCCAGCAGTGCCAGAACAGGGCGGGCGGAGACCCAGTACTTC. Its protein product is CASSARTGRAETQYF.

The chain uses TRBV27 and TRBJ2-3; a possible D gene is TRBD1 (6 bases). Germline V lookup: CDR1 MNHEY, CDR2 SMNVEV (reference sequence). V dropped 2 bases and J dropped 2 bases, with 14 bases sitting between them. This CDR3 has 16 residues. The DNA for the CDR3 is TGTGCCAGCAGTTTAGGACAGCTCCCGGTCACAGATACGCAGTATTTT. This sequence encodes CASSLGQLPVTDTQYF.

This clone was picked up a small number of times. The CDR3 protein is CASSFPGDSYGYTF. CDR3 sequence (DNA): TGTGCCAGCAGCTTCCCAGGGGACAGCTATGGCTACACCTTC. The chain employs TRBV7-9 and TRBJ1-2; 7 bases align to TRBD1. The CDR3 consists of 14 residues. Unmatched junction bases numbered 5, after V lost 3 bases and J lost 4 bases. CDR1 SEHNR and CDR2 FQNEAQ come from the germline V gene (reference sequence).

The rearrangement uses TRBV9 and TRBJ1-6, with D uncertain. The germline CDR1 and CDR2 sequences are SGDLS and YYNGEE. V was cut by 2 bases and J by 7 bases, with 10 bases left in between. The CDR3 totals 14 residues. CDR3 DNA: TGTGCCAGCAGCGTTCGGACGGGAAATTCACCCCTCCACTTT. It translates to CASSVRTGNSPLHF.

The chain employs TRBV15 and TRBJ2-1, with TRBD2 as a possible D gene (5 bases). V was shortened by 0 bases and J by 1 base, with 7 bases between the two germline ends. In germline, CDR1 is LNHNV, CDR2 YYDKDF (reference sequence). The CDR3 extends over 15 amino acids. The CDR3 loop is CATSREAASYNEQFF. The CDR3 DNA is TGTGCCACCAGCAGAGAAGCGGCTTCCTACAATGAGCAGTTCTTC.

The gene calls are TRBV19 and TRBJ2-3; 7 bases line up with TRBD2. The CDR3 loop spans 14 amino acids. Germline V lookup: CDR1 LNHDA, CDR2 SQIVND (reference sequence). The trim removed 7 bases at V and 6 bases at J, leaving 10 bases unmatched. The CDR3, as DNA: TGTGCCAGTACCCGGGACTACCCGGGGGATACGCAGTATTTT. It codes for CASTRDYPGDTQYF.

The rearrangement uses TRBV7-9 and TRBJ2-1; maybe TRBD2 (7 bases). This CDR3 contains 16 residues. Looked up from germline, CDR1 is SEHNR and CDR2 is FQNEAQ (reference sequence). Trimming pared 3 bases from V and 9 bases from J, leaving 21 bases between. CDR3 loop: CASSFGGATGEAEQFF. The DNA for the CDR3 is TGTGCCAGCAGCTTTGGGGGGGCGACGGGAGAAGCTGAGCAGTTCTTC.

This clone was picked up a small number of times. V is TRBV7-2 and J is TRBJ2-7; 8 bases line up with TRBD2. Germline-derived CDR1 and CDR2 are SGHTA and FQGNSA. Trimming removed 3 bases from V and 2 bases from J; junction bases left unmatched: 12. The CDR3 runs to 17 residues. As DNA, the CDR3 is TGTGCCAGCAGCTTTTTGAGCGGGGGTTCCCAGACCTACGAGCAGTACTTC. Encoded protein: CASSFLSGGSQTYEQYF.

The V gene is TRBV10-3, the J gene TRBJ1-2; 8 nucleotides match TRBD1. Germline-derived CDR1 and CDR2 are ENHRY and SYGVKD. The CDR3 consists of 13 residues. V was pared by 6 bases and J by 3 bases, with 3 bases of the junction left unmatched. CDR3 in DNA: TGTGCCATCAGCCCGGGACAGGACTATGGCTACACCTTC. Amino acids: CAISPGQDYGYTF.

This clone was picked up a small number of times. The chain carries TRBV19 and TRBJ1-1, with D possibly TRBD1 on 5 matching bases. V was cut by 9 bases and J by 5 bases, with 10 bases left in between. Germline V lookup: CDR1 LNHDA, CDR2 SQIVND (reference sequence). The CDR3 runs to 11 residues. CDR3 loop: CASHRGTEAFF. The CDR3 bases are TGTGCCAGCCACCGGGGGACTGAAGCTTTCTTT. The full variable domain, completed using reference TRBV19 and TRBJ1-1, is DGGITQSPKYLFRKEGQNVTLSCEQNLNHDAMYWYRQDPGQGLRLIYYSQIVNDFQKGDIAEGYSVSREKKESFPLTVTSAQKNPTAFYLCASHRGTEAFFGQGTRLTVV.

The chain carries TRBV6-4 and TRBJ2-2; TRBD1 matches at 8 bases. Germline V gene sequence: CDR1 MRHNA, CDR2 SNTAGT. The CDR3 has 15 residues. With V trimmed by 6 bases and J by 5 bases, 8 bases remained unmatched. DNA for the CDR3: TGTGCCAGCAGAGACCAGGGGGCAGGGACCGGGGAGCTGTTTTTT. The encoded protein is CASRDQGAGTGELFF.

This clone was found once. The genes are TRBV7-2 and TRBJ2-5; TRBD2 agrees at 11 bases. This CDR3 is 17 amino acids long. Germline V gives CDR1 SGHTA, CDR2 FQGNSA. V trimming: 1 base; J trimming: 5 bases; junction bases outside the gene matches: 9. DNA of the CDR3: TGTGCCAGCAGCTTAGGAGTTAGCGGGGGGGCCGTGGAGACCCAGTACTTC. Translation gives CASSLGVSGGAVETQYF. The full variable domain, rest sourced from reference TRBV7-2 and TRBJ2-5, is GAGVSQSPSNKVTEKGKDVELRCDPISGHTALYWYRQSLGQGLEFLIYFQGNSAPDKSGLPSDRFSAERTGGSVSTLTIQRTQQEDSAVYLCASSLGVSGGAVETQYFGPGTRLLVL.

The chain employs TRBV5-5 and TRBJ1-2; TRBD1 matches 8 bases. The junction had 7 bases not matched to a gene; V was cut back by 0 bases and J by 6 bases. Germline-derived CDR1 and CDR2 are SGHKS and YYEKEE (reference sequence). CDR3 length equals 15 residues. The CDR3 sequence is CASSLEGQGQDGYTF. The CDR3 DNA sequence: TGTGCCAGCAGCTTGGAAGGACAGGGTCAAGATGGCTACACCTTC.

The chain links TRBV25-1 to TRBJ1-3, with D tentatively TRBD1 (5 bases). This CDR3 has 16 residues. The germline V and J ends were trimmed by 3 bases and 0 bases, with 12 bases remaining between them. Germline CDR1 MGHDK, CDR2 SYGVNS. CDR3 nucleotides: TGTGCCAGCAGTGAGGTTGGGGCCAGCTCTGGAAACACCATATATTTT. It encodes CASSEVGASSGNTIYF.